Sequencing of this T cell receptor beta chain was carried out in a study of blood T cell repertoires in COVID-19. The wider study: PBMCs, B-cell-depleted T cells, or T cells were the source of the cDNA or gDNA that made up the material.

As originally analysed: Reference gene primer amplification gave nucleated cell count estimates. Profiling relied on immunoSEQ multiplex PCR, and the TCRdb table lists in-frame clones only, not all of them. V and J calls and clone size are those listed in that table; D and trimming were worked out from the DNA. The sample records approximately 150,000 clones, approximately 88% being singletons. The CDR3 consists of 12 residues. Losses at the gene ends were 5 bases for V and 14 bases for J; bases not matched to a gene: 8. The germline gives CDR1 LGHNT, CDR2 FRNRAP. V is TRBV12-5 and J is TRBJ2-5, with TRBD2 identical over 10 bases. Material: peripheral blood. The TCR comes from a man aged 55 to 69 with active or convalescent COVID-19. CDR3 protein: CASGTGTSDQYF. CDR3 in DNA: TGTGCTAGTGGTACCGGGACTAGCGATCAATACTTC.